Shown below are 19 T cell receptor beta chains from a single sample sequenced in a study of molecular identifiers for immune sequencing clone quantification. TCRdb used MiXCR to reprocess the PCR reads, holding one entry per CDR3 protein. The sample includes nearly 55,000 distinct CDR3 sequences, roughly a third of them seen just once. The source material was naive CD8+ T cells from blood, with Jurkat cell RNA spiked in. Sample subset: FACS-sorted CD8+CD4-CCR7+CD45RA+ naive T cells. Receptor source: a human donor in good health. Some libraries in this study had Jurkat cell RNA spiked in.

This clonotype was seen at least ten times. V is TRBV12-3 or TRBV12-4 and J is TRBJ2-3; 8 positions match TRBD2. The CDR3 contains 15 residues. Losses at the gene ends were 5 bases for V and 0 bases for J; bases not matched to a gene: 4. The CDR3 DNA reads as TGTGCCAGCAGTCTTAGCGGGGCGAGCACAGATACGCAGTATTTT. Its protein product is CASSLSGASTDTQYF.

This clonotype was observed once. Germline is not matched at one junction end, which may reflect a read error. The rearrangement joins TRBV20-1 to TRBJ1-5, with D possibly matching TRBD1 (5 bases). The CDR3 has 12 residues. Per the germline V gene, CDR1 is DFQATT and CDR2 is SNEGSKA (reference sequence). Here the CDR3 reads CSRRRTNQPQQF. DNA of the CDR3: TGCAGTCGGAGACGGACAAATCAGCCCCAGCAATTT.

DNA for the CDR3: TGTGCCAGCAGCAACGGACCGATCTACGAGCAGTACTTC. It yields the protein CASSNGPIYEQYF. V gene TRBV7-9 combines with J gene TRBJ2-7, with D uncertain. V lost 5 bases and J lost 3, with 11 bases in between. The germline V gene encodes CDR1 SEHNR and CDR2 FQNEAQ (reference sequence). The CDR3 is made up of 13 amino acids.

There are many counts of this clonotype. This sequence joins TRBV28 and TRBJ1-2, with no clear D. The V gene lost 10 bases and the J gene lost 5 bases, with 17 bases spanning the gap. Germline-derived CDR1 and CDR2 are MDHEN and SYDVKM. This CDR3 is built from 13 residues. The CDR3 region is CATRLRVMYGYTF. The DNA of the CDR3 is TGTGCCACTCGCCTACGAGTGATGTATGGCTACACCTTC.

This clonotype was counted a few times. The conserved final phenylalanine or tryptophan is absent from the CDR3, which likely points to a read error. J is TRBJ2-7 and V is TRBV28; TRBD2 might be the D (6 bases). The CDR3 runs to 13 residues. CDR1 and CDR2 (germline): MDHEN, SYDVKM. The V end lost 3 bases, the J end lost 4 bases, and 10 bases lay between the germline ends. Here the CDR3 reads CASSFRRGYEQYS. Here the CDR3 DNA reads TGTGCCAGCAGTTTCCGGAGGGGATACGAGCAGTACTCC.

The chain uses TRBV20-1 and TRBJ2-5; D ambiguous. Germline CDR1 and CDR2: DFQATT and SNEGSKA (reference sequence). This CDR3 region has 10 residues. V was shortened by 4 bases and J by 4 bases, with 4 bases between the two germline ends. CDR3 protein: CSATTETQYF. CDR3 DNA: TGCAGTGCTACGACAGAGACCCAGTACTTC.

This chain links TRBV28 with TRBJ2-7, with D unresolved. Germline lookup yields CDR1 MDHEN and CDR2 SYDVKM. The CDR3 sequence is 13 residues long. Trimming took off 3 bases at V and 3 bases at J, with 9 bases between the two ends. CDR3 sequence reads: CASSLFGLYEQYF. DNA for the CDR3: TGTGCCAGCAGTTTGTTCGGCCTCTACGAGCAGTACTTC.

CDR3 residues: CASSASWTPSHEQFF. Here the CDR3 DNA reads TGTGCCAGCAGTGCCTCCTGGACACCGTCCCATGAGCAGTTCTTC. V is TRBV28 and J is TRBJ2-1, with D perhaps TRBD1 (5 bases). V gave up 5 bases and J gave up 8 bases, with 19 bases separating them. CDR1 is MDHEN and CDR2 is SYDVKM in the germline V gene. The CDR3 length is 15 residues.

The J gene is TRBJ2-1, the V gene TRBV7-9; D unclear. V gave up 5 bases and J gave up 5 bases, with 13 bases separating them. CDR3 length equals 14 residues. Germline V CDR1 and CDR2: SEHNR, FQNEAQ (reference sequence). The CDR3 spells CASSPTLGHNEQFF. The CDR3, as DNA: TGTGCCAGCAGCCCTACCTTAGGGCACAATGAGCAGTTCTTC. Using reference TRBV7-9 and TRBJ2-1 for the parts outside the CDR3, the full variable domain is DTGVSQNPRHKITKRGQNVTFRCDPISEHNRLYWYRQTLGQGPEFLTYFQNEAQLEKSRLLSDRFSAERPKGSFSTLEIQRTEQGDSAMYLCASSPTLGHNEQFFGPGTRLTVL.

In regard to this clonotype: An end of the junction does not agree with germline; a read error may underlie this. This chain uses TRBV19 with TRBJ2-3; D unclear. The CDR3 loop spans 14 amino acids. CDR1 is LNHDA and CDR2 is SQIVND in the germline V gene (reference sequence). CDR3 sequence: CASSMGNPTDMQYF. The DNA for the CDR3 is TGTGCCAGTAGTATGGGCAACCCCACAGATATGCAGTATTTT.

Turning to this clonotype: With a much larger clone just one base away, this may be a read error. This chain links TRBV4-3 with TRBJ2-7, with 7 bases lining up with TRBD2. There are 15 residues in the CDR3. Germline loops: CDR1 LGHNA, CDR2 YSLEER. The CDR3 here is CASCQDPSGSYEQYF. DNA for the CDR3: TGCGCCAGCTGCCAAGACCCTAGCGGCTCCTACGAGCAGTACTTC.

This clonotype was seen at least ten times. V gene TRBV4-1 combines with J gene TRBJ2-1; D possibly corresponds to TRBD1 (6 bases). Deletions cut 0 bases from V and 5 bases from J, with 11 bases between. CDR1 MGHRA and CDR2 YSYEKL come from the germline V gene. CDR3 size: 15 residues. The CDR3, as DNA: TGCGCCAGCAGCCAAGATGGGAACAGGGACAATGAGCAGTTCTTC. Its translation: CASSQDGNRDNEQFF.

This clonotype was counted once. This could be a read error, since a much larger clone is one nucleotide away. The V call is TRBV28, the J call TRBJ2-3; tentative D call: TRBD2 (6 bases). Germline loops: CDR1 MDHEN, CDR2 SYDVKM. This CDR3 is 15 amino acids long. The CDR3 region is CAGRPWTTSTDTQYF. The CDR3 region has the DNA TGTGCCGGCAGACCCTGGACTACCTCCACAGATACGCAGTATTTT.

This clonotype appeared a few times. CDR3 protein: CATSRKLAGDQETQYF. The CDR3 nucleotides read TGTGCCACCAGCAGGAAACTAGCGGGGGACCAAGAGACCCAGTACTTC. The rearrangement links TRBV15 to TRBJ2-5, with 11 bases matching TRBD2. The CDR3 loop spans 16 amino acids. Germline values: CDR1 LNHNV, CDR2 YYDKDF (reference sequence). V was pared by 3 bases and J by 0 bases, with 3 bases of the junction left unmatched.

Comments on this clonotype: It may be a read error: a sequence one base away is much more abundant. The CDR3 protein is CATSTPGALTGELFF. CDR3 bases: TGTGCCACCAGTACGCCGGGAGCGTTAACCGGGGAGCTGTTTTTT. The chain links TRBV24-1 to TRBJ2-2, with D perhaps TRBD2 (6 bases). With 6 bases removed from V and 5 bases from J, the gap between germline ends came to 15 bases. Germline V lookup: CDR1 KGHDR, CDR2 SFDVKD. CDR3 length: 15 residues.

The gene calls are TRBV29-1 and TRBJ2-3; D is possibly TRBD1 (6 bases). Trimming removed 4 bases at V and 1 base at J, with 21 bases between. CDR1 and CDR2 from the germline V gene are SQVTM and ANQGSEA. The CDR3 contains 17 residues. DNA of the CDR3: TGCAGCGTTGGGGGTCCGGTATGGGGGCAGGGCACAGATACGCAGTATTTT. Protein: CSVGGPVWGQGTDTQYF.

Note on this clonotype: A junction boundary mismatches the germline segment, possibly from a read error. CDR3 nucleotide sequence: TGTGCCAGCCGTAGGCTAGCGGGAGCAGAAACGCAGAATTTT. Protein product: CASRRLAGAETQNF. This chain connects TRBV6-1 to TRBJ2-3, with 10 bases that match TRBD2. The CDR3 contains 14 residues. Germline loops: CDR1 MNHNS, CDR2 SASEGT.

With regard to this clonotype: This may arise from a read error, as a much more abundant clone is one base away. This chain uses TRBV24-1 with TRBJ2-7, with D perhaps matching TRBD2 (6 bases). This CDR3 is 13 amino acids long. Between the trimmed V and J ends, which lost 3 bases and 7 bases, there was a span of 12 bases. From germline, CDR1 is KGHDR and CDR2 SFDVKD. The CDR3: CATSDLRGREQYF. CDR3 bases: TGTGCCACCAGTGATCTCCGGGGGAGAGAGCAGTACTTC.

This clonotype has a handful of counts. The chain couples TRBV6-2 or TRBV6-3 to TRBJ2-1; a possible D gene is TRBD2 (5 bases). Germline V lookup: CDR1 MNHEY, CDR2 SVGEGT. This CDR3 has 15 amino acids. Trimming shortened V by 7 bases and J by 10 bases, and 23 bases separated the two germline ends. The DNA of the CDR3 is TGTGCCAGCACCCCTCCCTCAGCCCTCGGCGGGGAGCAGTTCTTC. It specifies CASTPPSALGGEQFF.